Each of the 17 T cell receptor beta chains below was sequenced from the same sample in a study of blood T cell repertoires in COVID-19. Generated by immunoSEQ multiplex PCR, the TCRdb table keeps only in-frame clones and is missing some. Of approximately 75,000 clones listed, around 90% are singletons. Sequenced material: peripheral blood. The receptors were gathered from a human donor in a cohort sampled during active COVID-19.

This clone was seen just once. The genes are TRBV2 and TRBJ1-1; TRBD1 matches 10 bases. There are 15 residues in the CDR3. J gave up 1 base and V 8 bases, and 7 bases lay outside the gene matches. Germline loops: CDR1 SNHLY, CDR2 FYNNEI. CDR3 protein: CASSRQGAPNTEAFF. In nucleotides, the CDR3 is TGTGCCAGCTCAAGACAGGGGGCCCCGAACACTGAAGCTTTCTTT.

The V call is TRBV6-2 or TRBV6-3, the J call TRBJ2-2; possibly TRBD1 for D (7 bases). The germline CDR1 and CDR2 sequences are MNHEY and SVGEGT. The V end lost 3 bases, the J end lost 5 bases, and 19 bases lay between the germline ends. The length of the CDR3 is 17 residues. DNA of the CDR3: TGTGCCAGCAGTTATATAGGGCGGGACAGCCTGACCGGGGAGCTGTTTTTT. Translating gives CASSYIGRDSLTGELFF.

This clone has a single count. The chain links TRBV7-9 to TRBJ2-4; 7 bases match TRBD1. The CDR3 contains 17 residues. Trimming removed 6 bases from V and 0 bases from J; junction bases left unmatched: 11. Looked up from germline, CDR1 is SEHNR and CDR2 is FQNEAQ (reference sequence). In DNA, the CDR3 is TGTGCCAGCAGTTTGGGATTGGGACAGCTAGCCAAAAACATTCAGTACTTC. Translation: CASSLGLGQLAKNIQYF.

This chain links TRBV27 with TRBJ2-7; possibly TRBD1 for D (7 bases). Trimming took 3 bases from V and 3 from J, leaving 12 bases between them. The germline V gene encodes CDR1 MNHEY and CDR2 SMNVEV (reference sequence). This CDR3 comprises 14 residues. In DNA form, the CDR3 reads TGTGCCAGCAGTTTGGAGGGGGCCATCTACGAGCAGTACTTC. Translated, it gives CASSLEGAIYEQYF.

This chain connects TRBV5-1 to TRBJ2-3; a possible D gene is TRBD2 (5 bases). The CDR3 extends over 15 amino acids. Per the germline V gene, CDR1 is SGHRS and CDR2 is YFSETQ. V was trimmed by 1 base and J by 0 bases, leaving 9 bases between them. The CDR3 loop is CASSLYGLSTDTQYF. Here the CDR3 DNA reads TGCGCCAGCAGCTTGTACGGACTTAGCACAGATACGCAGTATTTT. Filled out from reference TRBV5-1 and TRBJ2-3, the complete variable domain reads KAGVTQTPRYLIKTRGQQVTLSCSPISGHRSVSWYQQTPGQGLQFLFEYFSETQRNKGNFPGRFSGRQFSNSRSEMNVSTLELGDSALYLCASSLYGLSTDTQYFGPGTRLTVL.

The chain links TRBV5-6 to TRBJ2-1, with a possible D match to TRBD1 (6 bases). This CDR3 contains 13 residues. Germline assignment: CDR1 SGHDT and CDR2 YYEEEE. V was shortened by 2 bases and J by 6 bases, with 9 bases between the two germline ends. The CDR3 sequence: CASSFTGSNEQFF. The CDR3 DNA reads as TGTGCCAGCAGCTTTACAGGGAGCAATGAGCAGTTCTTC. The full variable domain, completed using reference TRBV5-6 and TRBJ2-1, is DAGVTQSPTHLIKTRGQQVTLRCSPKSGHDTVSWYQQALGQGPQFIFQYYEEEERQRGNFPDRFSGHQFPNYSSELNVNALLLGDSALYLCASSFTGSNEQFFGPGTRLTVL.

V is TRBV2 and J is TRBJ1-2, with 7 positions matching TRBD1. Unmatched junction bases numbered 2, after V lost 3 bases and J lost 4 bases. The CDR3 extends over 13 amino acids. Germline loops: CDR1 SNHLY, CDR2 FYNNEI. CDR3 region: CASSDTGVYGYTF. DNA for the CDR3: TGTGCCAGCAGTGATACAGGGGTCTATGGCTACACCTTC.

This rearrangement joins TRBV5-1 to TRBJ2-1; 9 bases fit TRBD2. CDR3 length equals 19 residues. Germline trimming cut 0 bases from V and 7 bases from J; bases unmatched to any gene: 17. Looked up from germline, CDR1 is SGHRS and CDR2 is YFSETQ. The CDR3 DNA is TGCGCCAGCAGCTTGGGACCAAGCGGGGGGCTAGGTTTTGGTAATGAGCAGTTCTTC. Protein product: CASSLGPSGGLGFGNEQFF. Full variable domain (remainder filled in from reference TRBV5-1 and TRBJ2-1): KAGVTQTPRYLIKTRGQQVTLSCSPISGHRSVSWYQQTPGQGLQFLFEYFSETQRNKGNFPGRFSGRQFSNSRSEMNVSTLELGDSALYLCASSLGPSGGLGFGNEQFFGPGTRLTVL.

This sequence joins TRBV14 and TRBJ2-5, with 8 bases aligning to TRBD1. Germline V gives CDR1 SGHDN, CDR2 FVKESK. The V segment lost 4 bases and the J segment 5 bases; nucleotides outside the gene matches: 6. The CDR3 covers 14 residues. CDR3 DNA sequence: TGTGCCAGCAGCCCCTCTCGGACAGGGGAGACCCAGTACTTC. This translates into CASSPSRTGETQYF.

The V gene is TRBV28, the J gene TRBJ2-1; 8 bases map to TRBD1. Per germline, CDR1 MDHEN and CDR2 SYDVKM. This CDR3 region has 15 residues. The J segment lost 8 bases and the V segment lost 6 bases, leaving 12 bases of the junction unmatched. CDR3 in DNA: TGTGCCAGCAGCCCGGCCGGACAGGGAAGCGATGAGCAGTTCTTC. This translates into CASSPAGQGSDEQFF.

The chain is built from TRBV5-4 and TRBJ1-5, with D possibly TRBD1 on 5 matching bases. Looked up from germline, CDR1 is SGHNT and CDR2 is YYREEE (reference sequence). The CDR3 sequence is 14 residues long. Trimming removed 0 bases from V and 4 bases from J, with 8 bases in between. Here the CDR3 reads CASSLDQGNQPQHF. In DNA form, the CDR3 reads TGTGCCAGCAGCTTGGATCAGGGTAATCAGCCCCAGCATTTT.

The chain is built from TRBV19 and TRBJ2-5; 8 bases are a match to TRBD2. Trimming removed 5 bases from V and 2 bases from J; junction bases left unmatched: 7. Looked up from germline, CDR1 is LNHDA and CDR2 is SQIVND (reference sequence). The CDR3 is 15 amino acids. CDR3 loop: CASSLGSGVQETQYF. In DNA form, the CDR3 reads TGTGCCAGTAGTCTGGGTAGCGGGGTACAAGAGACCCAGTACTTC.

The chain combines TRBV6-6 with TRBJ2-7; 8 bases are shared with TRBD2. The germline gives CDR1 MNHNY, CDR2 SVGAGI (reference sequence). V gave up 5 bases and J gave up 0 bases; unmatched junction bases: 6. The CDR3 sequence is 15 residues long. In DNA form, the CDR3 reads TGTGCCAGCAGTCCGCTGGGGACTAGCTCCTACGAGCAGTACTTC. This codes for CASSPLGTSSYEQYF.

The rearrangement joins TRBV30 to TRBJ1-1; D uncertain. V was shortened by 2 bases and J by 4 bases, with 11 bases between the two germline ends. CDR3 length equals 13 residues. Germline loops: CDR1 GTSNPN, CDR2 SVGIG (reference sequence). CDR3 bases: TGTGCCTGGAGTAAAAGTGCGGGCACTGAAGCTTTCTTT. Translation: CAWSKSAGTEAFF.

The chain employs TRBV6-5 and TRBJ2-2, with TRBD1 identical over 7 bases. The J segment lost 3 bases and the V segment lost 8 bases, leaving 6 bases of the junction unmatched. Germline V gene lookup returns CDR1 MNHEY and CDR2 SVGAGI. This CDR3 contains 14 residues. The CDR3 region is CASGETGHTGELFF. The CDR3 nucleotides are TGTGCCAGCGGGGAGACAGGGCACACCGGGGAGCTGTTTTTT.

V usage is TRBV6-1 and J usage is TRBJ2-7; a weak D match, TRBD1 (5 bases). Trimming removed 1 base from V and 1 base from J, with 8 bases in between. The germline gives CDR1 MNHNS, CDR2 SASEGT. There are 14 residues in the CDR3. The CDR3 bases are TGTGCCAGCAGTGAAGTCGCAGGGTCCTACGAGCAGTACTTC. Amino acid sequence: CASSEVAGSYEQYF.

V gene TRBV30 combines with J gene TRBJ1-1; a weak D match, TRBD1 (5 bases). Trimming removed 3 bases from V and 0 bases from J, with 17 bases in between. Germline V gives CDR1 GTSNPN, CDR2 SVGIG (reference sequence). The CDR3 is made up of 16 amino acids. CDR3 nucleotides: TGTGCCTGGAGCGGCCCCAACAGGCACATGAACACTGAAGCTTTCTTT. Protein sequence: CAWSGPNRHMNTEAFF.